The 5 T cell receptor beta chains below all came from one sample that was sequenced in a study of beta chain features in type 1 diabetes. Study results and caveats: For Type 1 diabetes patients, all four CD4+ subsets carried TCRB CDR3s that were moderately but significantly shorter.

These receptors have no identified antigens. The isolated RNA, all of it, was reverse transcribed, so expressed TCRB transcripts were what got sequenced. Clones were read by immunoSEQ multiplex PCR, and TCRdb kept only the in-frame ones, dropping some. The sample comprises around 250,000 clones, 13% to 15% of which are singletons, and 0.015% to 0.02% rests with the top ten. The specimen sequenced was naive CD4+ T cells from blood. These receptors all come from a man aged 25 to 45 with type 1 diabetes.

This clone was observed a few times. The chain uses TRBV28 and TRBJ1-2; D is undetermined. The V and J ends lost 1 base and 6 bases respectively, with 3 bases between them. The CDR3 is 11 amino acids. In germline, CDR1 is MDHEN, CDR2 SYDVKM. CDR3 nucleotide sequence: TGTGCCAGCAGTTTATCTCATGGCTACACCTTC. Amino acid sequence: CASSLSHGYTF.

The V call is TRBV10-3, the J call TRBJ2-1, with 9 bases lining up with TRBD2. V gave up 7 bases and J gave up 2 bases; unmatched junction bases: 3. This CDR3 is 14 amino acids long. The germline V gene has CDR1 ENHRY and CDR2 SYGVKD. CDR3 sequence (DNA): TGTGCCATCATGGCGGGAGGGCCCTACAATGAGCAGTTCTTC. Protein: CAIMAGGPYNEQFF.

CDR3 nucleotides: TGCGCCAGCAGCTTGGTCGGAGGAGGTCATGAAAAACTGTTTTTT. Its protein product is CASSLVGGGHEKLFF. The chain combines TRBV5-1 with TRBJ1-4; no firm D call. V was cut by 0 bases and J by 6 bases, with 12 bases left in between. The CDR3 is 15 residues long. CDR1 and CDR2 (germline): SGHRS, YFSETQ.

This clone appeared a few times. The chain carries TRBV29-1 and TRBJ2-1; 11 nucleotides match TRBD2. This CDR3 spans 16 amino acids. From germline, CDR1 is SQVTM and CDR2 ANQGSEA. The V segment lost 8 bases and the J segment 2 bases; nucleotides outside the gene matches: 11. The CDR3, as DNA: TGCAGCATTCGGGGCGAGACTAGCGGGGCCTACAATGAGCAGTTCTTC. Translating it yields CSIRGETSGAYNEQFF.

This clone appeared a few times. The chain's CDR3 is CASSPFNEQFF. CDR3 sequence (DNA): TGTGCCAGCAGCCCCTTCAATGAGCAGTTCTTC. This chain links TRBV7-2 with TRBJ2-1; D is uncertain. Looked up from germline, CDR1 is SGHTA and CDR2 is FQGNSA. The V end was cut by 5 bases, the J end by 6 bases, with 5 bases between. CDR3 length equals 11 residues.